The TCR beta chain under discussion was sequenced for a study of T cells in Graves' hyperthyroidism and ophthalmopathy. CDR1 and CDR2 from the germline V gene are DFQATT and SNEGSKA (reference sequence). The CDR3 is 15 amino acids. V lost 7 bases, J lost 2 bases, and 9 bases stayed unmatched. There are many counts of this clonotype. Amplification yielded TCR beta CDR3 regions, with RNA transcripts as the source. Initially, a first-round RT-PCR of the TCR CDR3 employed the HTBI primer set. TCRdb analysed the multiplex PCR reads with MiXCR anew, one entry per CDR3 protein. The table records almost 600,000 distinct CDR3 sequences, just over 45% of them present only once.

The source of this sequence is a young woman with Graves' hyperthyroidism. The rearrangement links TRBV20-1 to TRBJ2-5; 11 positions match TRBD1. The sequencing input was peripheral blood or thyroid tissue (not recorded which). The chain's CDR3 is CSGPGQGGPQETQYF. The CDR3 bases are TGCAGTGGCCCGGGACAGGGGGGGCCACAAGAGACCCAGTACTTC.